Reported below is one T cell receptor (beta chain). This sample is drawn from a study of blood T cell repertoires in COVID-19. Data came from immunoSEQ multiplex PCR; TCRdb stores just in-frame clones and leaves some out. The profile covers fewer than 150,000 clones, with roughly 86% appearing a single time and 8% to 11% taken by the ten largest. This CDR3 has 16 amino acids. V dropped 4 bases and J dropped 3; count of bases not matched to a gene: 7. CDR1 SGHDT and CDR2 YYEEEE come from the germline V gene. The chain joins TRBV5-6 to TRBJ2-2, with 9 bases that match TRBD2. This sequence was found in a man aged 50 to 59 with active or convalescent COVID-19. Sequencing input: peripheral blood. In nucleotides, the CDR3 is TGTGCCAGCAGCATATCCGGGACTAGCTACACCGGGGAGCTGTTTTTT. This codes for CASSISGTSYTGELFF.